The 2 T cell receptor beta chains in this list originate from one sample, sequenced in a study of tumor-infiltrating lymphocytes in primary liver carcinoma. Starting from 500 ng of total RNA, TCR beta cDNA was produced with a primer in the constant region. Three nested multiplex PCR rounds, a slightly modified ARM-PCR, produced the libraries for TCR beta. Researchers ran the first two PCR rounds for roughly 11 cycles each with TRBV1-TRBV30 forward primers and a C-beta reverse primer. One entry per CDR3 protein, called by TCRdb with MiXCR from the multiplex PCR reads. The data show about 50,000 distinct CDR3 sequences, over 75% seen once. From unsorted bulk tissue weighing 20-30 mg, DNA and RNA were co-extracted. The specimen was liver tumor tissue from sampling region 5. Documented subset: tumor region T5, tumor centre. The origin of the receptors is a man between 40 and 49 years old with primary liver carcinoma and hepatitis B virus infection.

Worth noting for this clonotype: This likely comes from a read error, as the CDR3 has no conserved phenylalanine or tryptophan at its end. The rearrangement links TRBV6-1 to TRBJ2-7, with a possible D match to TRBD2 (5 bases). The germline V gene has CDR1 MNHNS and CDR2 SASEGT. The length of the CDR3 is 14 residues. The CDR3 nucleotides are TGTGCCAGCAGTGTACAGCGGAGATCCTGCGAGCAGTACCTC. Protein product: CASSVQRRSCEQYL.

The genes are TRBV5-5 and TRBJ1-6; D not certain. This CDR3 is 18 amino acids long. CDR1 is SGHKS and CDR2 is YYEKEE in the germline V gene (reference sequence). V was clipped by 6 bases and J by 0 bases, with 19 bases between them. Here the CDR3 reads CASILRVKTSSYNSPLHF. In nucleotides, the CDR3 is TGTGCCAGCATCCTACGGGTCAAGACGAGCTCCTATAATTCACCCCTCCACTTT.